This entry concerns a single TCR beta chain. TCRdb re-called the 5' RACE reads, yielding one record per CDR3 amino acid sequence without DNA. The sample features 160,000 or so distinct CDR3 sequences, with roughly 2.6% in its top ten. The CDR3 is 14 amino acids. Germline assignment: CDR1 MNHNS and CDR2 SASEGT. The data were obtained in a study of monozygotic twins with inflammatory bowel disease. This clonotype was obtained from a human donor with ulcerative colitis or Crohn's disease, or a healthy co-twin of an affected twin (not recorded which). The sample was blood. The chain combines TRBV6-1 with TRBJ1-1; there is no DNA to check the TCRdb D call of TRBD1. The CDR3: CASSRGTVNTEAFF.